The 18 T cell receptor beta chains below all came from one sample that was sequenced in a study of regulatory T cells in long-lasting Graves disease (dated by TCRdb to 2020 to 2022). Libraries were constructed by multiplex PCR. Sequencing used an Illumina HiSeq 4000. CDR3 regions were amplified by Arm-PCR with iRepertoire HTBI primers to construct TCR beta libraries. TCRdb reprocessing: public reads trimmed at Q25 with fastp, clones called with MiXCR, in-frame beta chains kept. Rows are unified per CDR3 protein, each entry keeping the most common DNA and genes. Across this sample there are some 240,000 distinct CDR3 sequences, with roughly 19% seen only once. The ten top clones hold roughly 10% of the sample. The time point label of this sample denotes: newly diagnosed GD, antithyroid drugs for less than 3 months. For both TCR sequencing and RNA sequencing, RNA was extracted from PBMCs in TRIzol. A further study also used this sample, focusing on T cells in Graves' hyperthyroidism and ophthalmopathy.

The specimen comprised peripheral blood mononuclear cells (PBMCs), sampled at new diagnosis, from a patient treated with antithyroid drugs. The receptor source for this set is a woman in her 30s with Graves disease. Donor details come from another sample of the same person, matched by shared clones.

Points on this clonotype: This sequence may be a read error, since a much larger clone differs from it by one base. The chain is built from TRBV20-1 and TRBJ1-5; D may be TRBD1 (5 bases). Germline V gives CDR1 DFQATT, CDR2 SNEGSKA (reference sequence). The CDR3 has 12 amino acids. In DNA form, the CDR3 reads TGCAGTGCTAGTGGAGGGGAACAGCCCCAGCGTTTT. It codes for CSASGGEQPQRF.

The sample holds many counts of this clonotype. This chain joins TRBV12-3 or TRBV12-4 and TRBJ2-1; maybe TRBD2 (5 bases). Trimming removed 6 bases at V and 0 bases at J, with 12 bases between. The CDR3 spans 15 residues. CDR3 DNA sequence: TGTGCCAGCAGCCTCAAGCGGAGCTCCTACAATGAGCAGTTCTTC. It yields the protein CASSLKRSSYNEQFF.

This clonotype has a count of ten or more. The CDR3 nucleotides read TGTGCTAGTGGTCTCTGGACAGGCGGGGACACTGAAGCTTTCTTT. Translation gives CASGLWTGGDTEAFF. This chain connects TRBV12-5 to TRBJ1-1; TRBD1 aligns across 7 bases. The ends lost 5 bases at V and 3 bases at J; junction bases unmatched: 9. Germline-derived CDR1 and CDR2 are LGHNT and FRNRAP. CDR3 length: 15 residues.

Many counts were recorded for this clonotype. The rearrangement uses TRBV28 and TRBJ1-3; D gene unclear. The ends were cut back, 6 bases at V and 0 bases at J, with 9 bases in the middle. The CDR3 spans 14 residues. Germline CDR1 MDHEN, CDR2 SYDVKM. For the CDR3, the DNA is TGTGCCAGCAGACCACCTGGCTCTGGAAACACCATATATTTT. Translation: CASRPPGSGNTIYF.

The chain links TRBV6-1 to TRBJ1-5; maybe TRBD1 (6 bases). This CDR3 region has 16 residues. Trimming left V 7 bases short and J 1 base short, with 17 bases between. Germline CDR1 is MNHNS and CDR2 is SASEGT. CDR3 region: CASTTQQGLSNQPQHF. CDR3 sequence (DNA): TGTGCCAGCACCACACAACAGGGCTTAAGCAATCAGCCCCAGCATTTT.

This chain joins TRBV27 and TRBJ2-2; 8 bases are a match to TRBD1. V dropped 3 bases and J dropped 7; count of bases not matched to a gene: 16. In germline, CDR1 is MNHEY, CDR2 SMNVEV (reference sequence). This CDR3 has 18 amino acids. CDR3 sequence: CASSFSDRGPLGGGELFF. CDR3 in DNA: TGTGCCAGCAGTTTCAGCGACAGGGGCCCTCTCGGGGGCGGGGAGCTGTTTTTT.

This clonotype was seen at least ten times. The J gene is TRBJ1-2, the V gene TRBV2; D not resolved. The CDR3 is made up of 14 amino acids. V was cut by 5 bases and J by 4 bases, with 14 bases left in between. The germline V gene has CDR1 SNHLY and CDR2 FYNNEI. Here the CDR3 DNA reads TGTGCCAGCAGTAACACCTGGGCAGTCTATGGCTACACCTTC. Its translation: CASSNTWAVYGYTF.

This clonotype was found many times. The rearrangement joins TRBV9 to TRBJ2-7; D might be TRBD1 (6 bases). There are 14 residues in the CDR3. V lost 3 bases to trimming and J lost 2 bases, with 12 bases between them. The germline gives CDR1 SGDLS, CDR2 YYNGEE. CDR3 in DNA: TGTGCCAGCAGCGCCGGGACATCCCCCTACGAGCAGTACTTC. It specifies CASSAGTSPYEQYF.

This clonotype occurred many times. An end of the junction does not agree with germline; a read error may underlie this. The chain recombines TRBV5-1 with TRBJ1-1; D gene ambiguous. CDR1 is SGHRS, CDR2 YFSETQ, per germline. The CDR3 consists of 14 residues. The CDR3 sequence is CASSLGTGLTEAFF. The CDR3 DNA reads TGTGCCAGCAGCTTGGGCACGGGCCTAACTGAAGCTTTCTTT.

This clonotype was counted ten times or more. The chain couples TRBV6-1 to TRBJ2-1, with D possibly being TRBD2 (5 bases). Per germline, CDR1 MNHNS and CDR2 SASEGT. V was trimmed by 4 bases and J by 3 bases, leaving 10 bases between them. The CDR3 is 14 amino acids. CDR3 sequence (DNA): TGTGCCAGCAGTGTGCTAGCAGACTACAATGAGCAGTTCTTC. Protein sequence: CASSVLADYNEQFF.

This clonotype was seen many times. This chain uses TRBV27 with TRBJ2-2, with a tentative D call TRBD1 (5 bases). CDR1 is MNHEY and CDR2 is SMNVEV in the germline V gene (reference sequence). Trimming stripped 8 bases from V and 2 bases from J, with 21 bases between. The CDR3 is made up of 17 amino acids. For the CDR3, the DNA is TGTGCCAGCGGGTCAGGGCTCCGAAGGGGAAACACCGGGGAGCTGTTTTTT. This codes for CASGSGLRRGNTGELFF.

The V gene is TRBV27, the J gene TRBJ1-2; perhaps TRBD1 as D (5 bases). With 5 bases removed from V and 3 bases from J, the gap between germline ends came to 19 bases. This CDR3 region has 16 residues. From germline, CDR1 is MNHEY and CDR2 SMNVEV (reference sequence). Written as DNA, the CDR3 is TGTGCCAGCAGTCCTCTGTTGAGGGGACGTGACTATGGCTACACCTTC. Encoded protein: CASSPLLRGRDYGYTF.

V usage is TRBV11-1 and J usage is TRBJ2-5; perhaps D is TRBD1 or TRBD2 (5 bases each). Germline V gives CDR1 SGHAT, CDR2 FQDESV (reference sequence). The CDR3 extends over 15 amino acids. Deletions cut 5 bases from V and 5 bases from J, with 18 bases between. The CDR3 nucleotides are TGTGCCAGCAGCCTCGCCGGGGCGGGCAGGGAGACCCAGTACTTC. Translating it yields CASSLAGAGRETQYF.

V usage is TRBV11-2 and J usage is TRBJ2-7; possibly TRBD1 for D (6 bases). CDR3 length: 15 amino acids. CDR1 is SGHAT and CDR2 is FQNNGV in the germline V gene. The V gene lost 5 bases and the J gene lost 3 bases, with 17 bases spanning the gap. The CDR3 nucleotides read TGTGCCAGCAGCCAAGATTCGGACAGTTACTACGAGCAGTACTTC. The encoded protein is CASSQDSDSYYEQYF.

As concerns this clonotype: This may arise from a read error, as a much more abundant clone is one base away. CDR3 sequence (DNA): TGTGCCAGCAGTTACTCGAGGGACAGGCTCGGGTATGGGCAGTTCTTC. As protein: CASSYSRDRLGYGQFF. The chain recombines TRBV6-2 or TRBV6-3 with TRBJ2-1, with 8 bases that match TRBD1. The CDR3 contains 16 residues. J gave up 12 bases and V 0 bases, and 13 bases lay outside the gene matches. Germline CDR1 is MNHEY and CDR2 is SVGEGT.

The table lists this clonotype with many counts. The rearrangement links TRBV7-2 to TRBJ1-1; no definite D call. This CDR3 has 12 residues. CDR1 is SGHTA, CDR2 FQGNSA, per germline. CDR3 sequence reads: CAEGRMNTEAFF. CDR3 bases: TGTGCAGAAGGGCGGATGAACACTGAAGCTTTCTTT.

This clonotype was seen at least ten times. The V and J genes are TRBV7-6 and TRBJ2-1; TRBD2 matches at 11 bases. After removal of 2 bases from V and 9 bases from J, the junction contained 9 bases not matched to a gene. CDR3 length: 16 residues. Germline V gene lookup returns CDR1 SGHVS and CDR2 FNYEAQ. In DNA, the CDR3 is TGTGCCAGCAGCTTAAGTGGACTAGCGGGCCGTCTTGAGCAGTTCTTC. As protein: CASSLSGLAGRLEQFF.

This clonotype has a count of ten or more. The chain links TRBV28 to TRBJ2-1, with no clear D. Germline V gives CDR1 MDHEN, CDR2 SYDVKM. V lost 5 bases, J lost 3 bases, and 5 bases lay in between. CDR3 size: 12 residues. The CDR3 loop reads CASSLGYNEQFF. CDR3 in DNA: TGTGCCAGCAGTCTTGGCTACAATGAGCAGTTCTTC.